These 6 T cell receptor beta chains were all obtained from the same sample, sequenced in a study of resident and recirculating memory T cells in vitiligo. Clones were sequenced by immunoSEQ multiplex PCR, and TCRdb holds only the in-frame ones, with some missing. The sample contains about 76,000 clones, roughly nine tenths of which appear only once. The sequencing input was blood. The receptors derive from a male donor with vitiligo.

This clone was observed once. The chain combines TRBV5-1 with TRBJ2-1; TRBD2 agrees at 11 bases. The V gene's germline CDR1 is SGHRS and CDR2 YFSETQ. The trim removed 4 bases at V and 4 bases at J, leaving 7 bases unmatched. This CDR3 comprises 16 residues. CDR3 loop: CASSALLAGAYNEQFF. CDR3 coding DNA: TGCGCCAGCAGCGCCCTACTAGCGGGAGCTTACAATGAGCAGTTCTTC.

This CDR3 is CASSHGLAEGNEQFF. DNA of the CDR3: TGTGCCAGCAGTCATGGACTAGCGGAAGGTAATGAGCAGTTCTTC. The V and J genes are TRBV6-1 and TRBJ2-1; TRBD2 aligns across 10 bases. The V segment lost 5 bases and the J segment 7 bases; nucleotides outside the gene matches: 8. The CDR3 is 15 residues long. CDR1 MNHNS and CDR2 SASEGT come from the germline V gene.

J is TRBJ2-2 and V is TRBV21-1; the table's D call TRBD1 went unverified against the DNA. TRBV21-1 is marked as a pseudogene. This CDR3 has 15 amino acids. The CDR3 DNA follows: TGTGCCAGCAGCGACAGGGGGCGAGACACCGGGGAGCTGTTTTTT. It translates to CASSDRGRDTGELFF.

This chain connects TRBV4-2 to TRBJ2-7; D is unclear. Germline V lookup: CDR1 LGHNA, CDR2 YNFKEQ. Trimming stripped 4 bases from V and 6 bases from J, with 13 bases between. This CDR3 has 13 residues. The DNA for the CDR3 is TGTGCCAGCAGCCGACGAACGAGGAGCGAGCAGTACTTC. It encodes CASSRRTRSEQYF.

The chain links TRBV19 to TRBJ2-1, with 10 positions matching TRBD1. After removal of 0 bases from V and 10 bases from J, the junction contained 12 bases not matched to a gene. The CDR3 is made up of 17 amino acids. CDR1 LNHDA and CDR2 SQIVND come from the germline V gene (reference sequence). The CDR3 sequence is CASSIDLDRGVGGEQFF. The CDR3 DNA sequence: TGTGCCAGTAGTATAGATCTGGACAGGGGGGTCGGTGGGGAGCAGTTCTTC.

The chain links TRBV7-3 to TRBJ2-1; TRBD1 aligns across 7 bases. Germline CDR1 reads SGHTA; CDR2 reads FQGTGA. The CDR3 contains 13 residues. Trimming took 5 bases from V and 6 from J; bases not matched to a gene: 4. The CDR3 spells CASSEYRGNEQFF. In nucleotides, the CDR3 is TGTGCCAGCAGCGAATACAGGGGCAATGAGCAGTTCTTC. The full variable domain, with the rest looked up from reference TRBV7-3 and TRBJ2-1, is GAGVSQTPSNKVTEKGKYVELRCDPISGHTALYWYRQSLGQGPEFLIYFQGTGAADDSGLPNDRFFAVRPEGSVSTLKIQRTERGDSAVYLCASSEYRGNEQFFGPGTRLTVL.